One and the same sample provided the 2 T cell receptor beta chains below, sequenced in a study of beta chain features in type 1 diabetes. Every bit of the isolated RNA underwent reverse transcription, so sequencing read expressed TCRB transcripts. The repertoire was sequenced with immunoSEQ multiplex PCR; TCRdb's copy has only in-frame clones and lacks some. Of roughly 610,000 clones in the sample, less than 20% were seen once. The material sequenced was naive CD4+ T cells from blood. These receptors came from a man younger than 30 in good health.

This clone was detected a few times. The V call is TRBV25-1, the J call TRBJ1-2; D ambiguous. Deletions cut 6 bases from V and 5 bases from J, with 7 bases between. CDR3 length: 11 residues. The germline V gene encodes CDR1 MGHDK and CDR2 SYGVNS. DNA for the CDR3: TGTGCCAGCAGCGGAGGGTATGGCTACACCTTC. Amino acid sequence: CASSGGYGYTF.

J is TRBJ2-2 and V is TRBV28, with D possibly matching TRBD2 (5 bases). Deletions cut 6 bases from V and 0 bases from J, with 11 bases between. This CDR3 has 15 residues. Germline CDR1 and CDR2: MDHEN and SYDVKM. This chain's CDR3 is CASRESGTNTGELFF. DNA of the CDR3: TGTGCCAGCAGGGAATCGGGGACGAACACCGGGGAGCTGTTTTTT. The variable domain in full, with the rest retrieved from reference TRBV28 and TRBJ2-2, is DVKVTQSSRYLVKRTGEKVFLECVQDMDHENMFWYRQDPGLGLRLIYFSYDVKMKEKGDIPEGYSVSREKKERFSLILESASTNQTSMYLCASRESGTNTGELFFGEGSRLTVL.